The 13 T cell receptor beta chains below come from one sample, sequenced in a study of T cell changes during pregnancy in multiple sclerosis. Assay: immunoSEQ multiplex PCR; the TCRdb copy retains only in-frame clones and omits some. The profile shows 40,000 to 55,000 clones, 85% to 90% of them singletons. The starting material was CD4+ T cells from peripheral blood mononuclear cells, obtained in the first trimester of pregnancy. The receptors here all came from a female donor with multiple sclerosis, enrolled in a pregnancy study.

This sequence joins TRBV30 and TRBJ2-4, with 10 bases matching TRBD2. V was pared by 4 bases and J by 0 bases, with 9 bases of the junction left unmatched. The CDR3 runs 17 residues. Germline V gives CDR1 GTSNPN, CDR2 SVGIG (reference sequence). The CDR3 spells CAWNGLAEHLAKNIQYF. The DNA of the CDR3 is TGTGCCTGGAACGGACTAGCGGAGCACCTAGCCAAAAACATTCAGTACTTC.

The V call is TRBV6-1, the J call TRBJ1-5; TRBD1 aligns across 8 bases. The CDR3 runs 14 residues. Germline CDR1 reads MNHNS; CDR2 reads SASEGT. Losses at the gene ends were 7 bases for V and 6 bases for J; bases not matched to a gene: 8. The CDR3 region is CASNRGQGGQPQHF. The CDR3 nucleotides are TGTGCCAGCAATAGAGGACAGGGCGGTCAGCCCCAGCATTTT.

This chain joins TRBV29-1 and TRBJ2-1; D is ambiguous. This CDR3 region has 12 residues. Trimming shortened V by 5 bases and J by 6 bases, and 11 bases separated the two germline ends. CDR1 and CDR2 from the germline V gene are SQVTM and ANQGSEA. The CDR3 DNA is TGCAGCGTTAGATTAGCACGCAATGAGCAGTTCTTC. It specifies CSVRLARNEQFF.

The V and J genes are TRBV18 and TRBJ2-3; 7 nucleotides match TRBD1. The CDR3 length is 16 residues. V lost 3 bases and J lost 3; bases outside the gene matches: 9. Germline CDR1 KGHSH, CDR2 LQKENI. CDR3 nucleotide sequence: TGTGCCAGCTCACCCCGGAAGGGGGCTTGGACAGATACGCAGTATTTT. Its protein product is CASSPRKGAWTDTQYF.

This clone was seen a single time. The V call is TRBV29-1, the J call TRBJ2-5; D is possibly TRBD2 (6 bases). The closer fit of TRBJ2-7 to the DNA end suggests the J call may be wrong. Per the germline V gene, CDR1 is SQVTM and CDR2 is ANQGSEA. The CDR3 loop spans 11 amino acids. The CDR3 protein is CSVVGGYEQYF. For the CDR3, the DNA is TGCAGCGTTGTAGGAGGGTACGAGCAGTACTTC.

This clone was seen only a few times. This chain joins TRBV6-5 and TRBJ2-7; 9 nucleotides agree with TRBD1. The CDR3 covers 14 residues. V lost 7 bases, J lost 1 base, and 5 bases stayed unmatched. Germline V gives CDR1 MNHEY, CDR2 SVGAGI. CDR3 in amino acids: CASTAGTGSYEQYF. The DNA of the CDR3 is TGTGCCAGCACCGCCGGGACAGGGTCCTACGAGCAGTACTTC.

The genes are TRBV2 and TRBJ2-5, with D tentatively TRBD2 (7 bases). Trimming pared 5 bases from V and 5 bases from J, leaving 12 bases between. The CDR3 covers 13 residues. Germline V lookup: CDR1 SNHLY, CDR2 FYNNEI. CDR3: CASSSGGRETQYF. CDR3 nucleotides: TGTGCCAGCAGTTCGGGGGGCCGGGAGACCCAGTACTTC.

This chain links TRBV7-8 with TRBJ2-1; TRBD1 is a possible D gene (5 bases). CDR3 length equals 16 residues. Germline CDR1 and CDR2: SGHVS and FQNEAQ. Trimming took off 2 bases at V and 6 bases at J, with 17 bases between the two ends. The CDR3 DNA follows: TGTGCCAGCAGCTTATCCCGTTACTCTAGGGGCAATGAGCAGTTCTTC. It is translated as CASSLSRYSRGNEQFF. Full variable domain (missing parts from reference TRBV7-8 and TRBJ2-1): GAGVSQSPRYKVAKRGQDVALRCDPISGHVSLFWYQQALGQGPEFLTYFQNEAQLDKSGLPSDRFFAERPEGSVSTLKIQRTQQEDSAVYLCASSLSRYSRGNEQFFGPGTRLTVL.

This chain connects TRBV11-3 to TRBJ2-2, with D tentatively TRBD1 (5 bases). Between the trimmed V and J ends, which lost 5 bases and 1 base, there was a span of 8 bases. The germline V gene has CDR1 SGHNT and CDR2 YENEEA. There are 14 residues in the CDR3. The CDR3 nucleotides are TGTGCCAGCAGCATTAGGGGGAACACCGGGGAGCTGTTTTTT. Translation gives CASSIRGNTGELFF.

The chain carries TRBV4-2 and TRBJ2-5, with 11 bases that match TRBD2. J was trimmed by 6 bases and V by 3 bases; bases with no gene match: 9. The germline V gene has CDR1 LGHNA and CDR2 YNFKEQ. This CDR3 is 16 amino acids long. The CDR3 sequence: CASSQIIAGGTKTQYF. The CDR3 DNA sequence: TGTGCCAGCAGCCAGATTATAGCGGGAGGGACGAAGACCCAGTACTTC.

J is TRBJ1-1 and V is TRBV5-4, with D perhaps TRBD1 (6 bases). Looked up from germline, CDR1 is SGHNT and CDR2 is YYREEE (reference sequence). Trimming cost V 0 bases and J 1 base, with 10 bases left between them. This CDR3 comprises 15 residues. This CDR3 reads CASSLVGGANTEAFF. CDR3 nucleotides: TGTGCCAGCAGCTTGGTGGGGGGGGCGAACACTGAAGCTTTCTTT.

The chain is built from TRBV5-4 and TRBJ2-6; no clear D. Trimming took off 4 bases at V and 2 bases at J, with 10 bases between the two ends. This CDR3 is 15 amino acids long. CDR1 and CDR2 (germline): SGHNT, YYREEE (reference sequence). CDR3 DNA sequence: TGTGCCAGCAGCGGAGAAATTGCTGGGGCCAACGTCCTGACTTTC. Translated, it gives CASSGEIAGANVLTF. Based on the CDR3 plus reference TRBV5-4 and TRBJ2-6, the full variable domain is ETGVTQSPTHLIKTRGQQVTLRCSSQSGHNTVSWYQQALGQGPQFIFQYYREEENGRGNFPPRFSGLQFPNYSSELNVNALELDDSALYLCASSGEIAGANVLTFGAGSRLTVL.

The rearrangement links TRBV7-8 to TRBJ1-2, with D perhaps matching TRBD1 (5 bases). Between the trimmed V and J ends, which lost 0 bases and 11 bases, there was a span of 7 bases. Germline CDR1 and CDR2: SGHVS and FQNEAQ. The CDR3 consists of 11 residues. The CDR3 sequence: CASSLADSYTF. CDR3 DNA: TGTGCCAGCAGCTTAGCAGACAGTTACACCTTC. Variable domain in full (rest from reference TRBV7-8 and TRBJ1-2): GAGVSQSPRYKVAKRGQDVALRCDPISGHVSLFWYQQALGQGPEFLTYFQNEAQLDKSGLPSDRFFAERPEGSVSTLKIQRTQQEDSAVYLCASSLADSYTFGSGTRLTVV.